This T cell receptor (beta chain) came from a study of cytomegalovirus exposure and HLA in healthy donors. In the study overall: According to later analysis, the same platform produced the 90 to 150 validation and several hundred first-cohort repertoires.

The germline V gene encodes CDR1 MNHEY and CDR2 SVGAGI. The CDR3 sequence is 15 residues long. V lost 6 bases to trimming and J lost 1 base, with 13 bases between them. On this clone: Its specificity is not known.

The assay was immunoSEQ multiplex PCR, and TCRdb's table has in-frame clones only and misses some. Of hundreds of thousands of clones listed, approximately 87% are singletons. Points from the study as a whole: As confirmed in vitro, three CMV-associated chains were specific for CMV antigens. Listed as cytomegalovirus-associated were 164 TCR beta chains. According to a later analysis, TCR clusters from the first cohort tended to co-occur in the 110 or so validation repertoires.

This receptor was taken from a woman between 18 and 29 years old in good health and CMV-seronegative. The chain has TRBV6-5 and TRBJ1-5; TRBD1 might be the D (5 bases). The sequencing sample was made of PBMCs. DNA of the CDR3: TGTGCCAGCAGGCAGGGAGAGAGGAGCAATCAGCCCCAGCATTTT. This translates into CASRQGERSNQPQHF.